A selection of T cell receptor beta chains follows, all from one sample in a study of regulatory T cells in long-lasting Graves disease. TCRdb redid the calling of the multiplex PCR reads with MiXCR, one entry per CDR3 protein. The table records about 220,000 distinct CDR3 sequences, roughly 18% of them present only once. These data were also filed under a second study, of T cells in Graves' hyperthyroidism and ophthalmopathy.

This specimen consisted of peripheral blood mononuclear cells (PBMCs), obtained at new diagnosis, from a patient treated with antithyroid drugs. The receptors were gathered from a woman in her twenties or thirties with Graves disease. CDR3s include the opening cysteine and the closing phenylalanine or tryptophan. Each record gives: J gene, D gene, V gene, clone size, CDR3 DNA, CDR3 protein. The D gene is left open where the match is weak. Clone sizes are given selectively: once, few, many, or a class where the clone is expanded.

J gene: TRBJ2-3
D gene: NA
V gene: TRBV4-1
clone size: NA
CDR3 DNA: TGCGCCAGCAGCCGTAACATGGATACGCAGTATTTT
CDR3 protein: CASSRNMDTQYF

J gene: TRBJ1-3
D gene: NA
V gene: TRBV4-1
clone size: few
CDR3 DNA: TGCGCCAGCAGCCAGGGACGGCCAGGGGACACCATATATTTT
CDR3 protein: CASSQGRPGDTIYF

J gene: TRBJ2-1
D gene: TRBD2
V gene: TRBV27
clone size: many
CDR3 DNA: TGTGCCAGCAGTTCAACGGTCCCGGGACTAGTTAATGAGCAGTTCTTC
CDR3 protein: CASSSTVPGLVNEQFF

J gene: TRBJ2-1
D gene: NA
V gene: TRBV3-1
clone size: many
CDR3 DNA: TGTGCCAGCGGGTACCGAGAGCAGTTCTTC
CDR3 protein: CASGYREQFF

J gene: TRBJ2-7
D gene: NA
V gene: TRBV3-1
clone size: many
CDR3 DNA: TGTGCCAGCAGCCAATATGGGGCCGAGCAGTACTTC
CDR3 protein: CASSQYGAEQYF

J gene: TRBJ2-1
D gene: NA
V gene: TRBV11-2
clone size: NA
CDR3 DNA: TGTGCCAGCAGCTTAGGGGCAGGGGGGGAAGCCTACAATGAGCAGTTCTTC
CDR3 protein: CASSLGAGGEAYNEQFF

J gene: TRBJ2-1
D gene: NA
V gene: TRBV28
clone size: NA
CDR3 DNA: TGTGCCAGCAGTTCTGGGGAGTACAATGAGCAGTTCTTC
CDR3 protein: CASSSGEYNEQFF

J gene: TRBJ2-1
D gene: NA
V gene: TRBV7-2
clone size: many
CDR3 DNA: TGTGCCAGCAGCTTACGAGCGGACAATGAGCAGTTCTTC
CDR3 protein: CASSLRADNEQFF

J gene: TRBJ1-1
D gene: TRBD1
V gene: TRBV13
clone size: many
CDR3 DNA: TGTGCCAGCAGCCCCGGGACAGGGGGCAACACTGAAGCTTTCTTT
CDR3 protein: CASSPGTGGNTEAFF

J gene: TRBJ2-1
D gene: NA
V gene: TRBV7-9
clone size: many
CDR3 DNA: TGTGCCAGCATCCCTCGTTCGCCACCTGGAAACAATGAGCAGTTCTTC
CDR3 protein: CASIPRSPPGNNEQFF

J gene: TRBJ2-5
D gene: TRBD2
V gene: TRBV20-1
clone size: NA
CDR3 DNA: TGCAGTGCTAGAGATTTCCGGGGGGGCCAAGAGACCCAGTACTTC
CDR3 protein: CSARDFRGGQETQYF

J gene: TRBJ2-1
D gene: TRBD2
V gene: TRBV20-1
clone size: many
CDR3 DNA: TGCAGTGCTAGCGGGAGGGCCCTCAATGAGCAGTTCTTC
CDR3 protein: CSASGRALNEQFF

J gene: TRBJ1-2
D gene: NA
V gene: TRBV4-1
clone size: NA
CDR3 DNA: TGCGCCAGCAGCCGCACCCCCCCAGGGAATGATGGCTACACCTTC
CDR3 protein: CASSRTPPGNDGYTF

J gene: TRBJ2-1
D gene: TRBD2
V gene: TRBV28
clone size: NA
CDR3 DNA: TGTGCCAGCAGTCCTAGCGGGAGCCCCTTCTTCAATGAGCAGTCCTTC
CDR3 protein: CASSPSGSPFFNEQSF

J gene: TRBJ1-3
D gene: TRBD1
V gene: TRBV19
clone size: many
CDR3 DNA: TGTGCCAGAGAGCACCCCAGGGGGCGCCTTCGAAACACCATATATTTT
CDR3 protein: CAREHPRGRLRNTIYF

J gene: TRBJ2-7
D gene: TRBD1
V gene: TRBV12-3/TRBV12-4
clone size: many
CDR3 DNA: TGTGCCAGCACCTTGACAGGGTCCAGGTCCTACGAGCAGTACTTC
CDR3 protein: CASTLTGSRSYEQYF

J gene: TRBJ1-4
D gene: NA
V gene: TRBV4-1
clone size: many
CDR3 DNA: TGCGCCAGCAGCCAAGCCCCCAGAAGGGTGACTAATGAAAAACTGTTTTTT
CDR3 protein: CASSQAPRRVTNEKLFF

J gene: TRBJ1-1
D gene: NA
V gene: TRBV12-3/TRBV12-4
clone size: many
CDR3 DNA: TGTGCCAGCAGTTTATATGCCTCGGGAATGAACACTGAAGCTTTCTTT
CDR3 protein: CASSLYASGMNTEAFF

J gene: TRBJ2-2
D gene: TRBD1
V gene: TRBV11-2
clone size: many
CDR3 DNA: TGTGCCAGCAGCCGATTGGACAGGGGCAACACCGGGGAGCTGTTTTTT
CDR3 protein: CASSRLDRGNTGELFF

J gene: TRBJ2-1
D gene: NA
V gene: TRBV11-2
clone size: many
CDR3 DNA: TGTGCCAGCAGCTGGTCGGCGGGCAATACGTACAATGAGCAGTTCTTC
CDR3 protein: CASSWSAGNTYNEQFF

J gene: TRBJ1-1
D gene: NA
V gene: TRBV20-1
clone size: many
CDR3 DNA: TGCAGTGCTAGAGATAATGCGGGGTGGAGGGCTTTCTTT
CDR3 protein: CSARDNAGWRAFF

J gene: TRBJ1-6
D gene: NA
V gene: TRBV19
clone size: many
CDR3 DNA: TGTGCCAGCACCCCGAGCTCCTATAATTCACCCCTCCACTTT
CDR3 protein: CASTPSSYNSPLHF

J gene: TRBJ2-5
D gene: NA
V gene: TRBV2
clone size: many
CDR3 DNA: TGTGCCAGCGGTCCCGGACAGCCCAGGCGAGAGACCCAGTACTTC
CDR3 protein: CASGPGQPRRETQYF

J gene: TRBJ1-5
D gene: NA
V gene: TRBV3-1
clone size: many
CDR3 DNA: TGTGCCAGCAGCCAAAGCTTCCCGGAGCGTCAGCCCCAGCATTTT
CDR3 protein: CASSQSFPERQPQHF

J gene: TRBJ1-5
D gene: TRBD1
V gene: TRBV28
clone size: many
CDR3 DNA: TGTGCCAGCAGTTCCGGACAGGGGGCGGATCAGCCCCAGCATTTT
CDR3 protein: CASSSGQGADQPQHF

J gene: TRBJ2-1
D gene: NA
V gene: TRBV9
clone size: NA
CDR3 DNA: TGTGCCAGCAGCGTAGCTGGGGGGCCGGGTGAGCAGTTCTTC
CDR3 protein: CASSVAGGPGEQFF

J gene: TRBJ1-2
D gene: TRBD1
V gene: TRBV7-2
clone size: many
CDR3 DNA: TGTGCCAGCAGCCCTCAGGACAGGGTTCAAGCTGGCTACACCTTC
CDR3 protein: CASSPQDRVQAGYTF

J gene: TRBJ2-3
D gene: TRBD2
V gene: TRBV2
clone size: many
CDR3 DNA: TGTGCCAGCAGTCACGGGAGGGCCGAGTTGTGGACAGATACGCAGTATTTT
CDR3 protein: CASSHGRAELWTDTQYF

J gene: TRBJ1-2
D gene: TRBD1
V gene: TRBV15
clone size: NA
CDR3 DNA: TGTGCCACCAGCAGAGACGGACAGGCCTATGGCTACACCTTC
CDR3 protein: CATSRDGQAYGYTF

J gene: TRBJ2-2
D gene: NA
V gene: TRBV9
clone size: many
CDR3 DNA: TGTGCCAGCAGCAGAGGGGGGCCCGCGAACACCGGGGAGCTGTTTTTT
CDR3 protein: CASSRGGPANTGELFF

J gene: TRBJ1-2
D gene: TRBD1
V gene: TRBV20-1
clone size: few
CDR3 DNA: TGCAGTGCCCTTATACCTGAGACAGGGGTAGGTGGCTACACCTTC
CDR3 protein: CSALIPETGVGGYTF

J gene: TRBJ2-1
D gene: NA
V gene: TRBV12-3/TRBV12-4
clone size: many
CDR3 DNA: TGTGCCAGCAGCTGGAACTGGGTCGATGAGCAGTTCTTC
CDR3 protein: CASSWNWVDEQFF

J gene: TRBJ1-2
D gene: NA
V gene: TRBV5-1
clone size: NA
CDR3 DNA: TGCGCCAGCAGCTTGGCCCGAATGGGGGCAGAGACTTATGGCTACACCTTC
CDR3 protein: CASSLARMGAETYGYTF

J gene: TRBJ2-1
D gene: NA
V gene: TRBV15
clone size: many
CDR3 DNA: TGTGCCACCAGCAGTAAAGGGGGGACCCTACGTCGGGAGCAGTTCTTC
CDR3 protein: CATSSKGGTLRREQFF

J gene: TRBJ1-3
D gene: TRBD1
V gene: TRBV6-2/TRBV6-3
clone size: many
CDR3 DNA: TGTGCCAGCAGTTCCAGGGACAGGGGGACCTCTGGAAACACCATATATTTT
CDR3 protein: CASSSRDRGTSGNTIYF

J gene: TRBJ1-2
D gene: TRBD1
V gene: TRBV12-3/TRBV12-4
clone size: once
CDR3 DNA: TGTGCCAGCAGTTTAGGAGGGGGCGGTGGTGGCTACACCTTC
CDR3 protein: CASSLGGGGGGYTF

J gene: TRBJ1-1
D gene: NA
V gene: TRBV7-9
clone size: many
CDR3 DNA: TGTGCCAGCAGCTTTAACCCAGGGGTCCCAGCGCCTGCTTTCTTT
CDR3 protein: CASSFNPGVPAPAFF

J gene: TRBJ1-1
D gene: NA
V gene: TRBV2
clone size: many
CDR3 DNA: TGTGCCAGCAGTAGCGGACGAGGGGGGGACACTGAAGCTTTCTTT
CDR3 protein: CASSSGRGGDTEAFF

J gene: TRBJ1-4
D gene: NA
V gene: TRBV11-2
clone size: many
CDR3 DNA: TGTGCCAGCAGGGCAGGGGAGGAGTCAACTAATGAAAAACTGTTTTTT
CDR3 protein: CASRAGEESTNEKLFF

J gene: TRBJ1-2
D gene: NA
V gene: TRBV20-1
clone size: many
CDR3 DNA: TGCAGTGCTAGAGGGAGAAACGCGGCGTGGAACTATGGCTACACCTTC
CDR3 protein: CSARGRNAAWNYGYTF

J gene: TRBJ1-1
D gene: NA
V gene: TRBV11-1
clone size: many
CDR3 DNA: TGTGCCAGCAGCAGAACCGGGTCCCGCGAAGCTTTCTTT
CDR3 protein: CASSRTGSREAFF

J gene: TRBJ1-4
D gene: NA
V gene: TRBV6-1
clone size: many
CDR3 DNA: TGTGCCAGCATTAGGGCAACTAATGAAAAACTGTTTTTT
CDR3 protein: CASIRATNEKLFF

J gene: TRBJ1-2
D gene: NA
V gene: TRBV2
clone size: few
CDR3 DNA: TGTGCCAACCGACCAAACGTGAACTATGGCTACACCTTC
CDR3 protein: CANRPNVNYGYTF

J gene: TRBJ2-2
D gene: TRBD2
V gene: TRBV7-2
clone size: many
CDR3 DNA: TGTGCCAGCAGCTTAGGCGGGAGGGATAGCGGGGAGCTGTTTTTT
CDR3 protein: CASSLGGRDSGELFF

J gene: TRBJ1-3
D gene: NA
V gene: TRBV10-3
clone size: many
CDR3 DNA: TGTGCCATCAGTGAGCCGACGGGACCGCGCTCTGGAAACACCATATATTTT
CDR3 protein: CAISEPTGPRSGNTIYF

J gene: TRBJ2-7
D gene: NA
V gene: TRBV27
clone size: NA
CDR3 DNA: TGTGCCAGCAGTTTTTTCGGGGAGCAGTACTTC
CDR3 protein: CASSFFGEQYF

J gene: TRBJ2-5
D gene: NA
V gene: TRBV28
clone size: many
CDR3 DNA: TGTGCCAGCAGTCCCGCCGGGACTCATCGAGAGACCCAGTACTTC
CDR3 protein: CASSPAGTHRETQYF

J gene: TRBJ2-3
D gene: TRBD1
V gene: TRBV6-1
clone size: NA
CDR3 DNA: TGTGCCAGCAGTGAAGCTGGGGGGACAGGGGCAGATACGCAGTATTTT
CDR3 protein: CASSEAGGTGADTQYF

J gene: TRBJ2-7
D gene: TRBD2
V gene: TRBV3-1
clone size: many
CDR3 DNA: TGTGCCAGCAGCCTTAGTACTAGCGGGAGGATCTACGAGCAGTACTTC
CDR3 protein: CASSLSTSGRIYEQYF

J gene: TRBJ2-1
D gene: NA
V gene: TRBV28
clone size: many
CDR3 DNA: TGTGCCAGCAGTTTATTATACAACAATGAGCAGTTCTTC
CDR3 protein: CASSLLYNNEQFF

J gene: TRBJ2-2
D gene: NA
V gene: TRBV29-1
clone size: NA
CDR3 DNA: TGCAGCGGAGGGGGGATGGGCACCGGGGAGCTGTTTTTT
CDR3 protein: CSGGGMGTGELFF

J gene: TRBJ2-5
D gene: NA
V gene: TRBV28
clone size: many
CDR3 DNA: TGTGCCAGCAGTTTATGGGGGCGGGAAGGGGGCCGGAAGACCCAGTACTTC
CDR3 protein: CASSLWGREGGRKTQYF

J gene: TRBJ1-2
D gene: NA
V gene: TRBV28
clone size: many
CDR3 DNA: TGTGCCAGCGTGAACCGGGACATTCCTAACTATGGCTACACCTTC
CDR3 protein: CASVNRDIPNYGYTF

J gene: TRBJ1-1
D gene: NA
V gene: TRBV20-1
clone size: many
CDR3 DNA: TGCAGTACCATCCCGGGGCACGCGAACACTGAAGCTTTCTTT
CDR3 protein: CSTIPGHANTEAFF

J gene: TRBJ2-2
D gene: NA
V gene: TRBV2
clone size: once
CDR3 DNA: TGTGCCAGCAGTGTTCTCCGGACGGGATCACTTGGGGACACCGGGGAGCTGTTTTTT
CDR3 protein: CASSVLRTGSLGDTGELFF

J gene: TRBJ1-4
D gene: TRBD1
V gene: TRBV12-3/TRBV12-4
clone size: many
CDR3 DNA: TGTGCCAGCAGTTTAAGACAGGGGGCTGAAAAACTGTTTTTT
CDR3 protein: CASSLRQGAEKLFF

J gene: TRBJ2-2
D gene: NA
V gene: TRBV19
clone size: many
CDR3 DNA: TGTGCCAGTAGTAAACTAGCCTCTCCGCGGACCGGGGAGCTGTTTTTT
CDR3 protein: CASSKLASPRTGELFF